At least ten counts were recorded for the clone carrying this T cell receptor (beta chain). CDR1 LGHDT and CDR2 YNNKEL come from the germline V gene (reference sequence). With 2 bases removed from V and 2 bases from J, the gap between germline ends came to 12 bases. CDR3 length equals 16 residues. This sample stems from a study of early T cells in non-severe SARS-CoV-2 infection. Whole-study context: Sequencing of unsorted whole blood was done on bulk RNA, leaving chains unpaired.

The TCR library protocol was used to attach unique molecular identifiers. These identifiers were attached to individual cDNA molecules. TCRdb reanalysed the 5' RACE reads using MiXCR and keeps one entry per CDR3 protein. The data show around 64,000 distinct CDR3 sequences, approximately 12% seen once. This TCR derives from an adult who was a healthcare worker with PCR-confirmed SARS-CoV-2 infection or an uninfected control (not recorded which). The chain has TRBV3-1 and TRBJ2-2; D is uncertain. Sequences were obtained from whole blood. CDR3: CASSQFWATNTGELFF. CDR3 bases: TGTGCCAGCAGCCAATTTTGGGCCACCAACACCGGGGAGCTGTTTTTT. Drawing the rest from reference TRBV3-1 and TRBJ2-2, the complete variable domain is DTAVSQTPKYLVTQMGNDKSIKCEQNLGHDTMYWYKQDSKKFLKIMFSYNNKELIINETVPNRFSPKSPDKAHLNLHINSLELGDSAVYFCASSQFWATNTGELFFGEGSRLTVL.